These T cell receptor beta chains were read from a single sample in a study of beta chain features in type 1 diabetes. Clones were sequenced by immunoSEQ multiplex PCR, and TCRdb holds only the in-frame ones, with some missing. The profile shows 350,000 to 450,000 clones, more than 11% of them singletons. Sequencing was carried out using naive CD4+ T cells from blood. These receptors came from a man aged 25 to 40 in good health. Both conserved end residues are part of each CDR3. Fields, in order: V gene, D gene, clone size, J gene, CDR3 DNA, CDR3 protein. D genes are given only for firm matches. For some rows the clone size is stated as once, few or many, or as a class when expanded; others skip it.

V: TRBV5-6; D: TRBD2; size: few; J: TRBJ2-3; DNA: TGTGCCAGCAGCCGCCGACTAGCGGTTCGCACAGATACGCAGTATTTT; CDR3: CASSRRLAVRTDTQYF
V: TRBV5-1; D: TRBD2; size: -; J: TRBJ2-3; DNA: TGCGCCAGCAGCTTTAGCGGGAGGTGCACAGATACGCAGTATTTT; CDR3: CASSFSGRCTDTQYF
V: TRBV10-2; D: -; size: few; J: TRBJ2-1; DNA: TGCGCCAGCAGTGAAGAGACAAGTGGGACGCAGTTCTTC; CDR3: CASSEETSGTQFF
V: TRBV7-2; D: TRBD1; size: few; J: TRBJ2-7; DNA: TGTGCCAGCGCGAGGGACAGTAGCTCCTACGAGCAGTACTTC; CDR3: CASARDSSSYEQYF
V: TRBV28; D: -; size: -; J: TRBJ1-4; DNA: TGTGCCAGCAGTGAACAGGGTTATGAAAAACTGTTTTTT; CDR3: CASSEQGYEKLFF
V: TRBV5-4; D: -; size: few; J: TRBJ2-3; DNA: TGTGCCAGCAGCTTGGGGGGCAGGCGCACAGATACGCAGTATTTT; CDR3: CASSLGGRRTDTQYF
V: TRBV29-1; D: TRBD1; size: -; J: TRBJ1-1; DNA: TGCAGCGGAGAGAATCCGGGACAGGGATTTCTAGGCACTGAAGCTTTCTTT; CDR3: CSGENPGQGFLGTEAFF
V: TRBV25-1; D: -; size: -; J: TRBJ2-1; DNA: TGTGCCAGCAGGGGGAGAGGCCCGCGTGCTGAGCAGTTCTTC; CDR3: CASRGRGPRAEQFF
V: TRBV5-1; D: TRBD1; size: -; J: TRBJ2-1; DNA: TGCGCCAGCAGCGCCGGGACAGGGGGCCTGAGCTCCTACAATGAGCAGTTCTTC; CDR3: CASSAGTGGLSSYNEQFF
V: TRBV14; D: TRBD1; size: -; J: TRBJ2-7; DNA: TGTGCCAGCAGCCAAGTCTTGACAGGGCCCTACGAGCAGTACTTC; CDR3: CASSQVLTGPYEQYF
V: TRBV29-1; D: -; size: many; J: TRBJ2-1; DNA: TGCAGCGTTTCCAGGGGAGACAATGAGCAGTTCTTC; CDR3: CSVSRGDNEQFF
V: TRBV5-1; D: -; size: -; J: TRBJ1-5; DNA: TGCGCCAGCAGCTTGGGGGTGAATCAGCCCCAGCATTTT; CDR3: CASSLGVNQPQHF
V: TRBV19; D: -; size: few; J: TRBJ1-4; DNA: TGTGCCAGTAGTATAACGGATCCTGAAAAACTGTTTTTT; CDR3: CASSITDPEKLFF
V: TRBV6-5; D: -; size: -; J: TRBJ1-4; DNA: TGTGCCAGCAGCATTCGAGGGGCCAGTAATGAAAAACTGTTTTTT; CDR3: CASSIRGASNEKLFF
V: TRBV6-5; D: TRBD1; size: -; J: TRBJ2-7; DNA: TGTGCCAGCAGTCCGGACAGGGGCGGCTACGAGCAGTACTTC; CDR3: CASSPDRGGYEQYF
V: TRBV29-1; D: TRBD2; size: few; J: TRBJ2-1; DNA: TGCAGCGTTGAAATTGGGCTAGCGGTCTATGAGCAGTTCTTC; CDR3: CSVEIGLAVYEQFF
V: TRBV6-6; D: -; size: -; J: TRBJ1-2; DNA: TGTGCCAGCACCCTATGGGGAATAAACTATGGCTACACCTTC; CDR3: CASTLWGINYGYTF
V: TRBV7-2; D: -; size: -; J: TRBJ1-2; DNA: TGTGCCAGCAGCTTTGGTCCAGGGGGCTACACCTTC; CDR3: CASSFGPGGYTF
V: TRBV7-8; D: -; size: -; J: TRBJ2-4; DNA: TGTGCCAGCAGCCTTTCCCCTCGAGCCAAAAACATTCAGTACTTC; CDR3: CASSLSPRAKNIQYF
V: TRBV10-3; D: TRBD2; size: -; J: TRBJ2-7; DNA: TGTGCCATCAGGGAGCGGGGGGGGTCCTACGAGCAGTACTTC; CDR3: CAIRERGGSYEQYF
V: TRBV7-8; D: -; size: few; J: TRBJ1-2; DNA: TGTGCCAGCAGCTTCCGACAGGAACACCAAGCTAACTATGGCTACACCTTC; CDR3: CASSFRQEHQANYGYTF
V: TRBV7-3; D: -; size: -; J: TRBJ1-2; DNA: TGTGCCAGCAGCCCCTCCCCCGCAGGGAGCTATGGCTACACCTTC; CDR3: CASSPSPAGSYGYTF
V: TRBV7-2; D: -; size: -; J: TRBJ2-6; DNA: TGTGCCAGCAGCTTAGACAGCTCTGGGGCCAACGTCCTGACTTTC; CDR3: CASSLDSSGANVLTF
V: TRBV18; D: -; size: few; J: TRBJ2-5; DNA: TGTGCCAGCTCACCTCTCATGGACAAGAAAGAGACCCAGTACTTC; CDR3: CASSPLMDKKETQYF
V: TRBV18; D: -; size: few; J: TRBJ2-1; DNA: TGTGCCAGCTCACCAGAGGCCTACAATGAGCAGTTCTTC; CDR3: CASSPEAYNEQFF
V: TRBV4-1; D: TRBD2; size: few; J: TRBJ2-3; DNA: TGCGCCAGCAGCCAGAAGCACGGGGGGGCAAACACAGATACGCAGTATTTT; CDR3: CASSQKHGGANTDTQYF
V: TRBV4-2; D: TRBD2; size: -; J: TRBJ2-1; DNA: TGTGCCAGCAGCCAGCCAGCGGGAGGGGTCTACAATGAGCAGTTCTTC; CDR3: CASSQPAGGVYNEQFF